The 14 T cell receptor beta chains presented below share a single source sample, sequenced in a study of regulatory T cells in long-lasting Graves disease. Stated time point: newly diagnosed GD, antithyroid drugs for less than 3 months. Researchers made the TCR library from RNA that was extracted from PBMCs. Arm-PCR of CDR3 regions and iRepertoire HTBI primers were used to build TCR beta libraries. TCRdb re-analysed the multiplex PCR reads in MiXCR, keeping a single row per CDR3 protein. Among some 600,000 distinct CDR3 sequences, 15% to 20% were seen once, and the ten largest hold 12%. In addition, the sample was reused for a study of T cells in Graves' hyperthyroidism and ophthalmopathy.

The specimen comprised peripheral blood mononuclear cells (PBMCs), sampled at new diagnosis, from a patient treated with antithyroid drugs. The source of these receptors is a man between 18 and 29 years old with Graves disease.

The chain's CDR3 is CASSRVLAGGTYEQYF. CDR3 nucleotides: TGTGCCAGCAGCCGCGTACTAGCGGGAGGAACCTACGAGCAGTACTTC. V usage is TRBV11-3 and J usage is TRBJ2-7; TRBD2 matches at 12 bases. The CDR3 has 16 amino acids. Germline CDR1 and CDR2: SGHNT and YENEEA. Trimming removed 5 bases from V and 2 bases from J; junction bases left unmatched: 7.

This clonotype has ten or more counts. This sequence joins TRBV20-1 and TRBJ1-3; 8 bases match TRBD1. The V segment lost 3 bases and the J segment 2 bases; nucleotides outside the gene matches: 6. The CDR3 covers 15 residues. The germline V gene has CDR1 DFQATT and CDR2 SNEGSKA (reference sequence). CDR3 coding DNA: TGCAGTGCTAGGGACAGGGTAAAGGCTGGAAACACCATATATTTT. It specifies CSARDRVKAGNTIYF.

This chain connects TRBV5-1 to TRBJ2-7; D gene ambiguous. Germline values: CDR1 SGHRS, CDR2 YFSETQ. Between the trimmed V and J ends, which lost 2 bases and 2 bases, there was a span of 17 bases. The CDR3 is made up of 16 amino acids. The DNA of the CDR3 is TGCGCCAGCAGCTTCCTAGGCCTCCCCAACCCCTACGAGCAGTACTTC. Amino acid sequence: CASSFLGLPNPYEQYF.

This clonotype was observed at least ten times. The V call is TRBV28, the J call TRBJ1-2; 8 bases map to TRBD1. V shed 5 bases and J 0 bases; nucleotides not matched to a gene: 11. CDR1 is MDHEN and CDR2 is SYDVKM in the germline V gene. CDR3 length: 17 amino acids. The CDR3 sequence: CASSAPRQGQPNYGYTF. The DNA of the CDR3 is TGTGCCAGCAGTGCTCCGCGACAGGGGCAACCTAACTATGGCTACACCTTC.

The chain couples TRBV6-4 to TRBJ1-2, with D perhaps matching TRBD1 (6 bases). V was trimmed by 6 bases and J by 6 bases, leaving 20 bases between them. The V gene's germline CDR1 is MRHNA and CDR2 SNTAGT. CDR3 size: 15 residues. The CDR3 DNA is TGTGCCAGCAGCCCAGGACAGCTGCTGGGGCATGGCTACACCTTC. This codes for CASSPGQLLGHGYTF.

The sample holds a few counts of this clonotype. The chain combines TRBV30 with TRBJ1-6; no definite D call. V lost 3 bases, J lost 3 bases, and 15 bases lay in between. The CDR3 consists of 16 residues. Germline values: CDR1 GTSNPN, CDR2 SVGIG (reference sequence). The CDR3 coding sequence is TGTGCCTGGAGGGCGGTGTCCCTGGGCTATAATTCACCCCTCCACTTT. It translates to CAWRAVSLGYNSPLHF.

This clonotype has a handful of counts. The chain recombines TRBV5-1 with TRBJ1-5; the D is unclear. This CDR3 spans 14 amino acids. Germline loops: CDR1 SGHRS, CDR2 YFSETQ. Trimming left V 4 bases short and J 0 bases short, with 8 bases between. CDR3 DNA: TGCGCCAGCAGCCCGGAAAATAGCAATCAGCCCCAGCATTTT. This gives the protein CASSPENSNQPQHF.

There are a few counts of this clonotype. This rearrangement joins TRBV24-1 to TRBJ2-5; TRBD1 matches 10 bases. The CDR3 extends over 16 amino acids. V lost 5 bases, J lost 0 bases, and 5 bases stayed unmatched. The germline gives CDR1 KGHDR, CDR2 SFDVKD. In DNA form, the CDR3 reads TGTGCCACCAGTGCGTTGGACAGGGGGAACCAAGAGACCCAGTACTTC. Translation: CATSALDRGNQETQYF.

In its sample, this clonotype was seen a few times. The J gene is TRBJ1-2, the V gene TRBV25-1; 10 bases align to TRBD1. V shed 10 bases and J 8 bases; nucleotides not matched to a gene: 4. Germline V gene data show CDR1 as MGHDK and CDR2 as SYGVNS. The CDR3 has 11 amino acids. CDR3 in DNA: TGTGCCACGGGACAGGGGAACGGCTACACCTTC. Translation gives CATGQGNGYTF.

This chain connects TRBV11-3 to TRBJ2-2; 8 nucleotides line up with TRBD1. Germline loops: CDR1 SGHNT, CDR2 YENEEA. J was trimmed by 5 bases and V by 3 bases; bases with no gene match: 8. This CDR3 has 16 residues. The CDR3 coding sequence is TGTGCCAGCAGCTTCACCTTGACAGGGGAAACCGGGGAGCTGTTTTTT. Its protein is CASSFTLTGETGELFF.

This clonotype appeared many times. This sequence joins TRBV9 and TRBJ2-7; TRBD1 agrees at 7 bases. From germline, CDR1 is SGDLS and CDR2 YYNGEE. V gave up 4 bases and J gave up 0 bases; unmatched junction bases: 7. The CDR3 is 15 amino acids. The CDR3 DNA follows: TGTGCCAGCAGCCGAGGACAGGACATCTCCTACGAGCAGTACTTC. Its translation is CASSRGQDISYEQYF.

This clonotype was observed at least ten times. The chain employs TRBV11-1 and TRBJ2-2; no definite D call. V shed 1 base and J shed 5 bases, with 14 bases lying between them. This CDR3 has 16 residues. Germline V CDR1 and CDR2: SGHAT, FQDESV (reference sequence). The CDR3 coding sequence is TGTGCCAGCAGCTTAGAGGCAGCCCTAGGGACCGGGGAGCTGTTTTTT. Residues: CASSLEAALGTGELFF. The variable domain in full, completed from reference TRBV11-1 and TRBJ2-2, reads EAEVAQSPRYKITEKSQAVAFWCDPISGHATLYWYRQILGQGPELLVQFQDESVVDDSQLPKDRFSAERLKGVDSTLKIQPAELGDSAMYLCASSLEAALGTGELFFGEGSRLTVL.

In regard to this clonotype: A much larger clone lies one base from this, so it may be a read error. The chain employs TRBV20-1 and TRBJ2-1, with 10 bases matching TRBD2. Germline V gene data show CDR1 as DFQATT and CDR2 as SNEGSKA (reference sequence). CDR3 length equals 19 residues. J lost 13 bases, V lost 0 bases, and 24 bases had no gene match. The CDR3 DNA follows: TGCAGTGCTAGAGATCGATCCCGGACTAGCGGCGTTTTGAGGGAGACCCAGTTCTTC. Translating gives CSARDRSRTSGVLRETQFF.

This clonotype was detected ten times or more. J is TRBJ2-1 and V is TRBV5-1; D might be TRBD1 (7 bases). V lost 1 base, J lost 15 bases, and 20 bases lay in between. The germline V gene encodes CDR1 SGHRS and CDR2 YFSETQ. This CDR3 is 14 amino acids long. The CDR3 sequence: CASSLPDSSQGGFF. The CDR3 DNA sequence: TGCGCCAGCAGCTTGCCCGACAGTAGCCAGGGGGGGTTCTTC. The full variable domain, its missing parts supplied by reference TRBV5-1 and TRBJ2-1, is KAGVTQTPRYLIKTRGQQVTLSCSPISGHRSVSWYQQTPGQGLQFLFEYFSETQRNKGNFPGRFSGRQFSNSRSEMNVSTLELGDSALYLCASSLPDSSQGGFFGPGTRLTVL.